This record concerns one T cell receptor (beta chain) sequence. Its specificity is unknown. This sample is part of a study of CD8 T cells in Susac syndrome. Whole-study results and caveats: The authors acknowledged that their TCR sequencing and HLA analysis involved a relatively small number of individuals.

The CDR3 is 14 residues long. Germline CDR1 DFQATT, CDR2 SNEGSKA (reference sequence). The germline V and J ends were trimmed by 2 bases and 4 bases, with 12 bases remaining between them. Random hexamers served to reverse transcribe roughly 0.5 to 1 ug RNA. TCRdb processed the immunoSEQ multiplex PCR reads anew with MiXCR; each CDR3 protein has one entry. The data hold some 170,000 distinct CDR3 sequences, with roughly 94% observed a single time. CD8+ and CD4+ blood T cells underwent TCR beta sequencing. Patients with stable or active relapsing-remitting disease, all of them treatment-naive, made up the multiple sclerosis controls. Negative isolation was used for CD8+ and CD4+ T cells and FACS enrichment for TEMRA cells.

The chain carries TRBV20-1 and TRBJ1-5; D remains ambiguous. The clonotype comes from a human donor with multiple sclerosis. Sequencing input: CD4+ T cells from PBMCs. CDR3 bases: TGCAGTGCTAGACGGCCGATTGGAAATCAGCCCCAGCATTTT. This gives the protein CSARRPIGNQPQHF.